The 8 T cell receptor beta chains in this list originate from one sample, sequenced in a study of OX40 agonist ivuxolimab in advanced cancers. Only in-frame clones appear in the TCRdb table, and some are missing; sequencing was by immunoSEQ multiplex PCR. This sample carries roughly 24,000 clones, 79% of them seen once, and the ten largest clones take 25%. The starting material was CD4+ or CD8+ T cells sorted from blood, obtained in a trial of the OX40 agonist ivuxolimab. Source of these receptors: an adult with an advanced solid tumor such as melanoma, head and neck, liver or kidney cancer.

This clone was seen only a few times. This chain links TRBV18 with TRBJ1-4, with TRBD1 as a possible D gene (5 bases). The CDR3 extends over 15 amino acids. V lost 6 bases and J 8 bases, leaving 19 bases between the germline ends. Germline V lookup: CDR1 KGHSH, CDR2 LQKENI. This CDR3 reads CASSPGTTMGEKLFF. For the CDR3, the DNA is TGTGCCAGCTCCCCCGGGACTACGATGGGGGAAAAACTGTTTTTT. The variable domain in full, completed from reference TRBV18 and TRBJ1-4, reads NAGVMQNPRHLVRRRGQEARLRCSPMKGHSHVYWYRQLPEEGLKFMVYLQKENIIDESGMPKERFSAEFPKEGPSILRIQQVVRGDSAAYFCASSPGTTMGEKLFFGSGTQLSVL.

The chain has TRBV4-3 and TRBJ2-2; D is tentatively TRBD1 or TRBD2 (5 bases each). The CDR3 loop spans 16 amino acids. V lost 4 bases to trimming and J lost 5 bases, with 17 bases between them. From germline, CDR1 is LGHNA and CDR2 YSLEER. The CDR3 DNA follows: TGCGCCAGCAGCCCTGAGGGCAGGGTCGGGACCGGGGAGCTGTTTTTT. This gives the protein CASSPEGRVGTGELFF.

This chain joins TRBV5-1 and TRBJ2-3; 12 nucleotides align to TRBD2. CDR1 SGHRS and CDR2 YFSETQ come from the germline V gene. The CDR3 spans 16 residues. V lost 2 bases and J lost 2; bases outside the gene matches: 3. CDR3 in amino acids: CASSFWTSGITDTQYF. The CDR3 coding sequence is TGCGCCAGCAGCTTTTGGACTAGCGGGATCACAGATACGCAGTATTTT.

The rearrangement links TRBV9 to TRBJ2-2, with D perhaps assigned TRBD1 or TRBD2 (5 bases each). The ends were cut back, 4 bases at V and 4 bases at J, with 17 bases in the middle. Germline V gives CDR1 SGDLS, CDR2 YYNGEE. The CDR3 covers 16 residues. CDR3 protein: CASSSAAGAITGELFF. DNA of the CDR3: TGTGCCAGCAGCTCCGCAGCCGGGGCGATCACCGGGGAGCTGTTTTTT.

V gene TRBV7-7 combines with J gene TRBJ2-7, with a weak D call TRBD1 (6 bases). The germline CDR1 and CDR2 sequences are SSHAT and FNYEAQ (reference sequence). This CDR3 is 13 amino acids long. The V end lost 6 bases, the J end lost 7 bases, and 16 bases lay between the germline ends. This CDR3 reads CASSQEAGEEQYF. The CDR3 nucleotides are TGTGCCAGCAGTCAAGAAGCAGGGGAGGAGCAGTACTTC.

The rearrangement links TRBV25-1 to TRBJ1-4; D unresolved. Per the germline V gene, CDR1 is MGHDK and CDR2 is SYGVNS. Between the trimmed V and J ends, which lost 3 bases and 8 bases, there was a span of 13 bases. The CDR3 runs to 14 residues. CDR3 loop: CASSDVGGEEKLFF. As DNA, the CDR3 is TGTGCCAGCAGTGATGTGGGCGGTGAGGAAAAACTGTTTTTT.

The gene calls are TRBV6-4 and TRBJ1-1; D ambiguous. CDR3 size: 13 residues. V lost 6 bases and J 1 base, leaving 9 bases between the germline ends. Germline V gene data show CDR1 as MRHNA and CDR2 as SNTAGT. The CDR3 DNA is TGTGCCAGCAGCCCCACAGCGAACACTGAAGCTTTCTTT. Translated: CASSPTANTEAFF.

This clone was seen once. This chain connects TRBV7-2 to TRBJ2-5; 13 bases agree with TRBD2. Per germline, CDR1 SGHTA and CDR2 FQGNSA. V lost 5 bases to trimming and J lost 6 bases; unmatched junction nucleotides: 9. CDR3 length equals 16 residues. The CDR3 region has the DNA TGTGCCAGCAGCCCTTGGACTAGCGGGGGCAGGAAGACCCAGTACTTC. Translated: CASSPWTSGGRKTQYF.